These 27 T cell receptor beta chains share one sample of origin, sequenced in a study of read filtering for tumor transcriptome and immune sequencing. From around 440 ng of RNA, a library with molecular barcoded alpha/delta and beta/gamma adaptors was made. TCRdb reprocessed the reads via MiXCR and lists one record per CDR3 protein. The data show some 38,000 distinct CDR3 sequences, approximately 10% seen once. The sample consisted of a population of CD138-negative cells sorted from bone marrow. These TCRs come from a donor aged 40 or older with multiple myeloma.

This clonotype was counted ten times or more. The chain joins TRBV6-1 to TRBJ2-7; D call uncertain. CDR3 length equals 13 residues. From germline, CDR1 is MNHNS and CDR2 SASEGT. V gave up 1 base and J gave up 7 bases, with 11 bases separating them. The CDR3 sequence: CASSEVTVREQYF. DNA for the CDR3: TGTGCCAGCAGTGAAGTCACAGTACGTGAGCAGTACTTC.

For this clonotype: One base away lies a much larger clone, so this may be a sequencing read error. The V call is TRBV28, the J call TRBJ1-4, with D unclear. CDR1 and CDR2 from the germline V gene are MDHEN and SYDVKM. The CDR3 spans 11 residues. Trimming shortened V by 3 bases and J by 12 bases, and 8 bases separated the two germline ends. This chain's CDR3 is CASSFKEELFF. In DNA, the CDR3 is TGTGCCAGCAGTTTTAAGGAAGAACTGTTTTTT.

This clonotype was observed at least ten times. V gene TRBV19 combines with J gene TRBJ2-1, with 7 nucleotides matching TRBD2. The V gene end was trimmed by 1 base and the J gene end by 5 bases; junction bases not matched to a gene: 8. The germline gives CDR1 LNHDA, CDR2 SQIVND (reference sequence). The CDR3 spans 16 residues. CDR3 DNA sequence: TGTGCCAGTAGTATAGGAGGGCGGGGGATTCACAATGAGCAGTTCTTC. As protein: CASSIGGRGIHNEQFF.

On this clonotype: One base away lies a much larger clone, so this may be a sequencing read error. The rearrangement joins TRBV5-1 to TRBJ2-7, with D hard to call. CDR1 SGHRS and CDR2 YFSETQ come from the germline V gene. This CDR3 contains 15 residues. Trimming stripped 0 bases from V and 6 bases from J, with 16 bases between. Here the CDR3 reads CASSLATSPPCEQYF. CDR3 bases: TGCGCCAGCAGCTTGGCTACATCCCCCCCCTGCGAGCAGTACTTC.

In the case of this clonotype: This may be a read error: a much more frequent sequence differs by one nucleotide. CDR3 region: CASSSAGAVHEQYF. The CDR3 nucleotides are TGTGCCAGCAGTTCGGCAGGGGCCGTCCACGAGCAGTACTTC. J is TRBJ2-7 and V is TRBV27, with a possible D match to TRBD1 (6 bases). The V gene's germline CDR1 is MNHEY and CDR2 SMNVEV (reference sequence). This CDR3 has 14 residues. The V gene lost 4 bases and the J gene lost 5 bases, with 15 bases spanning the gap.

This clonotype was recorded at least ten times. The chain has TRBV5-1 and TRBJ2-2, with TRBD1 matching 8 bases. J gave up 1 base and V 4 bases, and 3 bases lay outside the gene matches. Germline V gene data show CDR1 as SGHRS and CDR2 as YFSETQ. This CDR3 region has 15 residues. CDR3 region: CASSMDRVNTGELFF. The CDR3 DNA follows: TGCGCCAGCAGCATGGACAGGGTGAACACCGGGGAGCTGTTTTTT.

The chain uses TRBV5-1 and TRBJ2-2; 11 positions agree with TRBD1. The germline V gene has CDR1 SGHRS and CDR2 YFSETQ. CDR3 length: 19 amino acids. V was clipped by 5 bases and J by 0 bases; unmatched bases: 12. The CDR3 is CASSRPGQGVSANTGELFF. The CDR3 DNA is TGCGCCAGCAGTCGGCCGGGACAGGGGGTATCTGCGAACACCGGGGAGCTGTTTTTT.

This clonotype has a handful of counts. The rearrangement joins TRBV7-9 to TRBJ2-7; 8 positions agree with TRBD2. The CDR3 has 16 residues. Germline V gene sequence: CDR1 SEHNR, CDR2 FQNEAQ (reference sequence). After removal of 0 bases from V and 1 base from J, the junction contained 5 bases not matched to a gene. CDR3 in amino acids: CASSLAHLAGSYEQYF. CDR3 bases: TGTGCCAGCAGCTTAGCGCATTTAGCGGGGTCCTACGAGCAGTACTTC.

This clonotype was seen only once. This is likely an artifact of a read error, given a far larger clone one base away. The chain joins TRBV5-6 to TRBJ1-4, with D hard to call. V was cut by 3 bases and J by 3 bases, with 9 bases left in between. Germline lookup yields CDR1 SGHDT and CDR2 YYEEEE. The CDR3 consists of 14 residues. As DNA, the CDR3 is TGTGCCAGCAGCTCCTACAGATCTAATGAAAAACTGTTTTTT. As protein: CASSSYRSNEKLFF.

This clonotype has ten or more counts. The genes are TRBV3-1 and TRBJ2-1; 7 nucleotides match TRBD2. CDR1 is LGHDT and CDR2 is YNNKEL in the germline V gene (reference sequence). This CDR3 has 14 residues. The V and J ends lost 4 bases and 8 bases, in that order; junction bases with no gene match: 8. The CDR3 reads CASSPVGGADEQFF. For the CDR3, the DNA is TGTGCCAGCAGCCCAGTGGGAGGGGCCGATGAGCAGTTCTTC.

This clonotype was seen at least ten times. The chain carries TRBV28 and TRBJ1-6, with TRBD1 as a possible D gene (6 bases). V lost 3 bases to trimming and J lost 10 bases, with 13 bases between them. The CDR3 runs to 14 residues. Per the germline V gene, CDR1 is MDHEN and CDR2 is SYDVKM. DNA of the CDR3: TGTGCCAGCAGTTTGGGGGGCCTGGGATCACCCCTCCACTTT. Translating gives CASSLGGLGSPLHF.

This clonotype was counted a few times. The V gene is TRBV29-1, the J gene TRBJ1-5; TRBD1 might be the D (6 bases). The V gene's germline CDR1 is SQVTM and CDR2 ANQGSEA. Trimming took off 4 bases at V and 11 bases at J, with 21 bases between the two ends. CDR3 size: 14 residues. The CDR3 is CSVGVAGGRETQHF. The CDR3 bases are TGCAGCGTTGGGGTAGCGGGGGGGCGGGAGACCCAGCATTTT.

This clonotype was seen at least ten times. The J gene is TRBJ1-1, the V gene TRBV5-8; D ambiguous. This CDR3 region has 17 residues. Trimming left V 0 bases short and J 0 bases short, with 15 bases between. CDR1 and CDR2 from the germline V gene are SGHTS and YDEGEE. This CDR3 reads CASSLVSAAPMNTEAFF. In nucleotides, the CDR3 is TGTGCCAGCAGCTTGGTTTCCGCAGCTCCCATGAACACTGAAGCTTTCTTT.

In its sample, this clonotype was seen many times. This chain connects TRBV27 to TRBJ2-7; 7 positions match TRBD1. V shed 3 bases, J shed 6 bases, and the junction held 11 bases outside the gene matches. The length of the CDR3 is 15 residues. The V gene's germline CDR1 is MNHEY and CDR2 SMNVEV (reference sequence). DNA for the CDR3: TGTGCCAGCAGTTTGCTTCCGGGACAGTCTGGCGAGCAGTACTTC. Amino acids: CASSLLPGQSGEQYF.

In this sample, this clonotype turned up many times. This chain uses TRBV20-1 with TRBJ2-5; 7 bases match TRBD1. Per germline, CDR1 DFQATT and CDR2 SNEGSKA (reference sequence). The CDR3 length is 16 residues. V lost 5 bases and J lost 1; bases outside the gene matches: 13. CDR3: CSAPRQGDVFQETQYF. In DNA, the CDR3 is TGCAGTGCTCCGAGACAGGGCGACGTATTCCAAGAGACCCAGTACTTC.

Only a few counts were recorded for this clonotype. The rearrangement joins TRBV29-1 to TRBJ2-3; either TRBD1 or TRBD2 may fit D (6 bases each). Germline lookup yields CDR1 SQVTM and CDR2 ANQGSEA. Trimming stripped 5 bases from V and 5 bases from J, with 17 bases between. The CDR3 contains 14 residues. The CDR3 reads CSVSQGFGGDTQYF. The CDR3 bases are TGCAGCGTTTCACAGGGATTCGGGGGAGATACGCAGTATTTT.

By share, this clonotype counts as large (0.1 to 1%). One junction end disagrees with the germline gene, perhaps due to a read error. V gene TRBV7-7 combines with J gene TRBJ2-2; D possibly corresponds to TRBD1 (6 bases). CDR3 size: 14 residues. CDR1 and CDR2 (germline): SSHAT, FNYEAQ (reference sequence). The CDR3 loop is CASSSGTSSGELFF. The CDR3 coding sequence is TGTGCTAGCAGCTCCGGGACAAGCTCCGGGGAGCTGTTTTTT.

At least ten counts were recorded for this clonotype. The chain employs TRBV7-2 and TRBJ2-3; 7 positions match TRBD2. The CDR3 has 14 residues. CDR1 is SGHTA and CDR2 is FQGNSA in the germline V gene. The V gene end was trimmed by 5 bases and the J gene end by 2 bases; junction bases not matched to a gene: 4. The CDR3 DNA follows: TGTGCCAGCAGCCGGGCGGGGGACACAGATACGCAGTATTTT. As protein: CASSRAGDTDTQYF.

On this clonotype itself: A much larger clone lies a single base off, so this may be a read error. This is likely a read error, given that the CDR3 carries no conserved phenylalanine or tryptophan at its end. The limits of the CDR3 on the DNA are not certain, so only TCRdb's listed CDR3 is given. V and J are TRBV5-5 and TRBJ1-1; the table's D call, TRBD1, was not checked against the DNA. The CDR3 has 14 residues if both end residues are counted. Germline V gene data show CDR1 as SGHKS and CDR2 as YYEKEE (reference sequence). The CDR3 loop reads CASRPTVGADRGFL.

This clonotype was counted many times. The V call is TRBV20-1, the J call TRBJ1-1; a weak D match, TRBD1 (5 bases). Deletions cut 1 base from V and 3 bases from J, with 15 bases between. The CDR3 consists of 15 residues. Looked up from germline, CDR1 is DFQATT and CDR2 is SNEGSKA (reference sequence). CDR3 protein: CSARGDKGLDTEAFF. The CDR3 bases are TGCAGTGCTAGAGGTGACAAGGGGCTCGACACTGAAGCTTTCTTT.

This chain uses TRBV7-9 with TRBJ2-7; the D is unclear. The germline CDR1 and CDR2 sequences are SEHNR and FQNEAQ (reference sequence). The CDR3 has 16 residues. The germline V and J ends were trimmed by 5 bases and 0 bases, with 17 bases remaining between them. The CDR3 nucleotides are TGTGCCAGCAGCGCTACAAGAAGAATAAACTCCTACGAGCAGTACTTC. Its protein product is CASSATRRINSYEQYF.

This clonotype was observed a few times. The chain couples TRBV28 to TRBJ2-5; D possibly corresponds to TRBD1 (6 bases). The germline V gene encodes CDR1 MDHEN and CDR2 SYDVKM. The CDR3 loop spans 16 amino acids. Trimming removed 5 bases at V and 4 bases at J, with 20 bases between. The CDR3 region has the DNA TGTGCCAGCAGTACCTACACCGGGACATATAGAGAGACCCAGTACTTC. This encodes CASSTYTGTYRETQYF.

This clonotype came up many times. The CDR3 nucleotides are TGCAGTGCTCAAATGACAGGGAGCTCCTACGAGCAGTACTTC. Translating it yields CSAQMTGSSYEQYF. The chain links TRBV20-1 to TRBJ2-7; 7 bases line up with TRBD1. Per germline, CDR1 DFQATT and CDR2 SNEGSKA (reference sequence). The CDR3 contains 14 residues. The V segment lost 5 bases and the J segment 0 bases; nucleotides outside the gene matches: 7.

On this clonotype itself: Just one base apart from a much larger clone, this may be a read error. CDR3 region: CANSVGPSGTISQYF. For the CDR3, the DNA is TGTGCCAACAGCGTAGGACCCTCCGGGACTATATCGCAGTATTTT. This chain joins TRBV9 and TRBJ2-3; 7 nucleotides match TRBD2. Germline V CDR1 and CDR2: SGDLS, YYNGEE. The CDR3 covers 15 residues.

The table lists this clonotype with many counts. The chain recombines TRBV5-5 with TRBJ1-5; D ambiguous. With 1 base removed from V and 0 bases from J, the gap between germline ends came to 8 bases. The V gene's germline CDR1 is SGHKS and CDR2 YYEKEE (reference sequence). The CDR3 consists of 15 residues. The CDR3 DNA reads TGTGCCAGCAGCTTGCCTCCGGATAGCAATCAGCCCCAGCATTTT. Its protein product is CASSLPPDSNQPQHF.

This clonotype was detected many times. The J gene is TRBJ2-1, the V gene TRBV20-1; no definite D call. Trimming stripped 5 bases from V and 8 bases from J, with 13 bases between. Germline values: CDR1 DFQATT, CDR2 SNEGSKA (reference sequence). This CDR3 comprises 12 residues. As DNA, the CDR3 is TGCAGTGCTCCCGAGTCAACGGATGAGCAGTTCTTC. This encodes CSAPESTDEQFF.

About this clonotype itself: Compared with germline, one end of the junction differs, possibly owing to a read error. This rearrangement joins TRBV4-1 to TRBJ2-5, with TRBD2 as a possible D gene (5 bases). The germline gives CDR1 MGHRA, CDR2 YSYEKL. This CDR3 spans 15 amino acids. The CDR3 reads CASSQLLRYERTQCF. As DNA, the CDR3 is TGCGCCAGCAGCCAACTCCTTAGATATGAGCGGACCCAGTGCTTC.